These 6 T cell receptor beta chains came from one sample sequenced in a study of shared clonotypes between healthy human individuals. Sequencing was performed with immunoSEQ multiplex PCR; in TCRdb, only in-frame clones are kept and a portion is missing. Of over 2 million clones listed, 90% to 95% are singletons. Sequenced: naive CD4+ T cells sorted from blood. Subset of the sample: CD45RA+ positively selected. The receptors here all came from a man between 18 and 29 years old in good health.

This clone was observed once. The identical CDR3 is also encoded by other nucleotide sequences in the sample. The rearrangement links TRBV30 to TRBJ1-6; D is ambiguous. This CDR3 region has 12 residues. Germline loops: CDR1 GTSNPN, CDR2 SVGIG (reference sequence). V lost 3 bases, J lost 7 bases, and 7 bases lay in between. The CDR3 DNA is TGTGCCTGGAGCGAAGGGAATTCACCCCTCCACTTT. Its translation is CAWSEGNSPLHF.

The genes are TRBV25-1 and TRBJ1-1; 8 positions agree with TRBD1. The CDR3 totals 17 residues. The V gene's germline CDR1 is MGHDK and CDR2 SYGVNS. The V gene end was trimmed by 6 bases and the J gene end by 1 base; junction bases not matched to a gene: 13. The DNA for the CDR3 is TGTGCCAGCAGACCCAATGTGGGACAGGCCCAGAACACTGAAGCTTTCTTT. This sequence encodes CASRPNVGQAQNTEAFF.

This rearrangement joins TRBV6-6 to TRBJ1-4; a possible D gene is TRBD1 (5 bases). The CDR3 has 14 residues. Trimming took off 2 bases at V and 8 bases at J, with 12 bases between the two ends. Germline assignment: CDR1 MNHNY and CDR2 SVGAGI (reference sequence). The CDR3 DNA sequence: TGTGCCAGCAGTTACATAGGGGAGAGGGAAAAACTGTTTTTT. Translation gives CASSYIGEREKLFF.

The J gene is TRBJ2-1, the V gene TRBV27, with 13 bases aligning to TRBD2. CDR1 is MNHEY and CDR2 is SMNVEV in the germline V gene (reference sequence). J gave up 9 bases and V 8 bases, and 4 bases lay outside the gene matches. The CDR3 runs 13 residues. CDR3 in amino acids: CASGLAGAGEQFF. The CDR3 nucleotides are TGTGCCAGCGGACTAGCGGGAGCCGGTGAGCAGTTCTTC.

The CDR3 here is CASSLSLRSQAFF. CDR3 bases: TGTGCCAGCAGTTTATCTTTGAGGTCACAAGCTTTCTTT. The chain is built from TRBV27 and TRBJ1-1; D uncertain. The V end was cut by 0 bases, the J end by 9 bases, with 11 bases between. The CDR3 totals 13 residues. Germline V gene data show CDR1 as MNHEY and CDR2 as SMNVEV (reference sequence).

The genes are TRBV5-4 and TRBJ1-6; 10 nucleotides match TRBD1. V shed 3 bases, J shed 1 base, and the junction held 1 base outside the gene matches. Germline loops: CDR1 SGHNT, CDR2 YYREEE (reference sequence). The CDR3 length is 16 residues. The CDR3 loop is CASSWTGGSYNSPLHF. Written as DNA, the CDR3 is TGTGCCAGCAGCTGGACAGGGGGGTCCTATAATTCACCCCTCCACTTT.